This T cell receptor beta chain comes out of a study of Tregs in tolerant kidney transplant recipients. Overall study context: Related graft donors supplied nonmyeloablative bone marrow transplants, and mixed chimerism was transient. Study observations and caveats: Findings come from small patient numbers and require larger validation. Expanding Tregs on activated donor B cells appeared to best identify donor-specific TCRbeta clones.

Concerning this clone itself: Its antigen is still unknown.

The CDR3 runs to 13 residues. Deletions cut 1 base from V and 2 bases from J, with 6 bases between. The germline V gene encodes CDR1 SGHRS and CDR2 YFSETQ. TCRdb's copy holds only in-frame clones and misses some; the assay was immunoSEQ multiplex PCR. The table records about 110,000 clones, 90% of them present only once. The genes are TRBV5-1 and TRBJ1-2; tentatively, D is TRBD1 (5 bases). This TCR came from a human donor who received a combined kidney and bone marrow transplant. The sequencing here drew on CD4+ T cells from blood, taken before the transplant. The CDR3 loop is CASSLSGNYGYTF. CDR3 bases: TGCGCCAGCAGCTTGTCAGGGAACTATGGCTACACCTTC.